This T cell receptor beta chain was profiled in a study of blood T cell repertoires in COVID-19. For the study at large: PBMCs, B-cell-depleted T cells, or T cells were the source of the cDNA or gDNA that made up the material.

Germline V gene data show CDR1 as SQVTM and CDR2 as ANQGSEA. The V gene lost 6 bases and the J gene lost 5 bases, with 16 bases spanning the gap. The length of the CDR3 is 13 residues. Repertoires were generated with immunoSEQ multiplex PCR, while TCRdb's copy carries only in-frame clones and drops some. The sample contains about 400,000 clones, over 75% of which appear only once. The rearrangement joins TRBV29-1 to TRBJ2-5, with a possible D match to TRBD1 (6 bases). Material for sequencing was PBMCs or T cells enriched from blood (not recorded which). The TCR was taken from a middle-aged woman with acute COVID-19. The CDR3 sequence is CSVRQDLTETQYF. The CDR3 bases are TGCAGCGTGCGACAGGATCTGACGGAGACCCAGTACTTC.